The 26 T cell receptor beta chains presented below share a single source sample, sequenced in a study of blood T cell repertoires in COVID-19. Produced via immunoSEQ multiplex PCR; TCRdb's table is partial and in-frame only. Of just over 200,000 clones listed, 86% were seen once; the top ten hold around 6.5%. Sample: peripheral blood. The receptors were gathered from a man older than 75 with acute or convalescent COVID-19.

The chain employs TRBV30 and TRBJ1-5; TRBD1 agrees at 7 bases. CDR3 length equals 15 residues. Trimming cost V 0 bases and J 6 bases; bases outside gene matches: 8. From germline, CDR1 is GTSNPN and CDR2 SVGIG (reference sequence). The CDR3 DNA reads TGTGCCTGGAGTGTAAGGGGACAGCGACTTCAGCCCCAGCATTTT. Residues: CAWSVRGQRLQPQHF.

The rearrangement links TRBV15 to TRBJ2-5; 7 bases are a match to TRBD1. V shed 1 base and J 2 bases; nucleotides not matched to a gene: 7. Germline values: CDR1 LNHNV, CDR2 YYDKDF (reference sequence). The CDR3 consists of 16 residues. The CDR3 nucleotides read TGTGCCACCAGCAGAGCGAGGGACAGACTTCAAGAGACCCAGTACTTC. Translated, it gives CATSRARDRLQETQYF.

This chain uses TRBV10-3 with TRBJ1-5, with a tentative D call TRBD1 (5 bases). The germline CDR1 and CDR2 sequences are ENHRY and SYGVKD. The germline V and J ends were trimmed by 10 bases and 4 bases, with 8 bases remaining between them. The CDR3 runs to 11 residues. CDR3 residues: CANQGNQPQHF. CDR3 sequence (DNA): TGTGCCAACCAGGGAAATCAGCCCCAGCATTTT.

This chain connects TRBV19 to TRBJ2-3, with D uncertain. The germline V gene has CDR1 LNHDA and CDR2 SQIVND (reference sequence). CDR3 length: 13 amino acids. V was pared by 5 bases and J by 6 bases, with 12 bases between. The CDR3 sequence: CASSSVAPDTQYF. For the CDR3, the DNA is TGTGCCAGTAGTTCGGTCGCTCCCGATACGCAGTATTTT. Together with reference TRBV19 and TRBJ2-3, the CDR3 gives the full variable domain: DGGITQSPKYLFRKEGQNVTLSCEQNLNHDAMYWYRQDPGQGLRLIYYSQIVNDFQKGDIAEGYSVSREKKESFPLTVTSAQKNPTAFYLCASSSVAPDTQYFGPGTRLTVL.

This sequence joins TRBV6-5 and TRBJ1-3; the D is unclear. This CDR3 region has 14 residues. Germline lookup yields CDR1 MNHEY and CDR2 SVGAGI. Trimming took off 8 bases at V and 0 bases at J, with 11 bases between the two ends. The DNA of the CDR3 is TGTGCCAGCTATGCGGGCGGCTCTGGAAACACCATATATTTT. Translation gives CASYAGGSGNTIYF.

This CDR3 reads CASSLSALTEAFF. CDR3 DNA: TGTGCCAGCAGTTTATCGGCACTAACCGAAGCTTTCTTT. The rearrangement links TRBV27 to TRBJ1-1; D uncertain. The germline gives CDR1 MNHEY, CDR2 SMNVEV (reference sequence). V was pared by 0 bases and J by 8 bases, with 10 bases between. CDR3 size: 13 residues.

V gene TRBV29-1 combines with J gene TRBJ2-3; D not resolved. The CDR3 is 11 amino acids. The germline V and J ends were trimmed by 3 bases and 3 bases, with 4 bases remaining between them. Germline V lookup: CDR1 SQVTM, CDR2 ANQGSEA. CDR3 nucleotides: TGCAGCGTTGACGAGACAGATACGCAGTATTTT. Translating gives CSVDETDTQYF.

The genes are TRBV13 and TRBJ2-6; D remains ambiguous. CDR1 is PRHDT and CDR2 is FYEKMQ in the germline V gene (reference sequence). The CDR3 is 14 amino acids. V was clipped by 4 bases and J by 4 bases, with 8 bases between them. The CDR3 nucleotides are TGTGCCAGCAGCTCGAGTGCCGGGGCCAACGTCCTGACTTTC. Its translation is CASSSSAGANVLTF.

The chain recombines TRBV28 with TRBJ1-1; 11 positions match TRBD1. This CDR3 is 14 amino acids long. The germline gives CDR1 MDHEN, CDR2 SYDVKM. The V gene end was trimmed by 5 bases and the J gene end by 6 bases; junction bases not matched to a gene: 5. In nucleotides, the CDR3 is TGTGCCAGCAGTGCCGGACAGGGGGCCTCTGAAGCTTTCTTT. Protein product: CASSAGQGASEAFF.

A remark on this clone: The same CDR3 also results from other DNA sequences found in this sample. The J gene is TRBJ2-3, the V gene TRBV5-1, with D tentatively TRBD2 (6 bases). The germline V and J ends were trimmed by 0 bases and 0 bases, with 8 bases remaining between them. Germline CDR1 is SGHRS and CDR2 is YFSETQ. The length of the CDR3 is 15 residues. The CDR3 DNA is TGCGCCAGCAGCTTGGGCGGGACGAGCACAGATACGCAGTATTTT. Translated: CASSLGGTSTDTQYF.

This clone was detected only once. The chain uses TRBV2 and TRBJ2-3; D perhaps matches TRBD1 (6 bases). V was shortened by 4 bases and J by 2 bases, with 19 bases between the two germline ends. CDR3 length: 17 amino acids. CDR1 and CDR2 (germline): SNHLY, FYNNEI. For the CDR3, the DNA is TGTGCCAGCAGTGTCTCATCCCGGGACACATACACAGATACGCAGTATTTT. It encodes CASSVSSRDTYTDTQYF.

This chain joins TRBV10-3 and TRBJ2-2; a weak D match, TRBD1 (6 bases). V shed 7 bases and J shed 3 bases, with 9 bases lying between them. The CDR3 is 13 residues long. CDR1 ENHRY and CDR2 SYGVKD come from the germline V gene. DNA for the CDR3: TGTGCCATCAAGGCAGGGGACACCGGGGAGCTGTTTTTT. This encodes CAIKAGDTGELFF.

Note on this clone: A read error is likely, as this CDR3 ends without the conserved phenylalanine or tryptophan. No DNA is shown, since the ends of the CDR3 on it are uncertain; the CDR3 is the one TCRdb lists. The chain is built from TRBV21-1 and TRBJ1-4; TRBD1 is the table's D call, not checked against the DNA. TRBV21-1 is shown as a pseudogene. With termini counted, the CDR3 has 11 amino acids. CDR3 region: CASSNPGQGVL.

The chain has TRBV28 and TRBJ2-7, with TRBD1 identical over 7 bases. The CDR3 is 13 amino acids. V was pared by 2 bases and J by 5 bases, with 3 bases of the junction left unmatched. Germline-derived CDR1 and CDR2 are MDHEN and SYDVKM. This chain's CDR3 is CASSLIGGHEQYF. DNA of the CDR3: TGTGCCAGCAGTTTAATAGGGGGCCACGAGCAGTACTTC.

The genes are TRBV24-1 and TRBJ2-3; no clear D gene. Trimming left V 4 bases short and J 6 bases short, with 16 bases between. The CDR3 contains 15 residues. In germline, CDR1 is KGHDR, CDR2 SFDVKD. DNA of the CDR3: TGTGCCACCAGTGACGTTAACACGCCCTGGGATACGCAGTATTTT. This gives the protein CATSDVNTPWDTQYF.

The count of this clone is one. The chain has TRBV5-4 and TRBJ2-1; TRBD2 aligns across 9 bases. Germline-derived CDR1 and CDR2 are SGHNT and YYREEE (reference sequence). Unmatched junction bases numbered 2, after V lost 4 bases and J lost 9 bases. The CDR3 has 12 amino acids. The CDR3 sequence: CASSNSGGEQFF. The CDR3 DNA sequence: TGTGCCAGCAGCAATAGCGGGGGTGAGCAGTTCTTC.

V and J are TRBV2 and TRBJ1-4, with D uncertain. This CDR3 is built from 13 residues. Germline values: CDR1 SNHLY, CDR2 FYNNEI. V was pared by 6 bases and J by 8 bases, with 13 bases between. As DNA, the CDR3 is TGTGCCAGCAGGATTCGAGAGAGAGAAAAACTGTTTTTT. Its protein product is CASRIREREKLFF.

The chain joins TRBV5-4 to TRBJ2-7; possible D gene TRBD2, 6 bases. With 1 base removed from V and 2 bases from J, the gap between germline ends came to 10 bases. This CDR3 is 14 amino acids long. Germline CDR1 is SGHNT and CDR2 is YYREEE (reference sequence). For the CDR3, the DNA is TGTGCCAGCAGCTTGAGACTAGGAACCTACGAGCAGTACTTC. Its translation is CASSLRLGTYEQYF.

The V call is TRBV24-1, the J call TRBJ1-2, with D perhaps TRBD1 (5 bases). The V end lost 4 bases, the J end lost 0 bases, and 8 bases lay between the germline ends. CDR3 length: 14 amino acids. Germline values: CDR1 KGHDR, CDR2 SFDVKD. CDR3 residues: CATSDVTANYGYTF. CDR3 DNA: TGTGCCACCAGTGACGTGACAGCTAACTATGGCTACACCTTC.

The chain has TRBV4-2 and TRBJ2-2; D perhaps matches TRBD1 (6 bases). The CDR3 covers 17 residues. Looked up from germline, CDR1 is LGHNA and CDR2 is YNFKEQ. The V end lost 2 bases, the J end lost 7 bases, and 20 bases lay between the germline ends. This chain's CDR3 is CASSQKKHGGVIGELFF. In DNA form, the CDR3 reads TGTGCCAGCAGCCAAAAAAAACATGGGGGCGTAATCGGGGAGCTGTTTTTT.

The chain carries TRBV7-9 and TRBJ1-6, with unresolved D. CDR1 is SEHNR, CDR2 FQNEAQ, per germline (reference sequence). V was cut by 3 bases and J by 8 bases, with 8 bases left in between. CDR3 length: 13 residues. The CDR3 loop reads CASSLKADSPLHF. CDR3 nucleotide sequence: TGTGCCAGCAGCTTGAAGGCGGATTCACCCCTCCACTTT. The whole variable domain, remainder taken from reference TRBV7-9 and TRBJ1-6, is DTGVSQNPRHKITKRGQNVTFRCDPISEHNRLYWYRQTLGQGPEFLTYFQNEAQLEKSRLLSDRFSAERPKGSFSTLEIQRTEQGDSAMYLCASSLKADSPLHFGNGTRLTVT.

V and J are TRBV29-1 and TRBJ2-5; 11 bases map to TRBD2. There are 14 residues in the CDR3. Germline CDR1 and CDR2: SQVTM and ANQGSEA. J was trimmed by 3 bases and V by 4 bases; bases with no gene match: 4. CDR3 in DNA: TGCAGCGTTGTGGAGGGACTAGCGGAAGAGACCCAGTACTTC. This sequence encodes CSVVEGLAEETQYF.

This clone was found a few times. The chain employs TRBV19 and TRBJ1-3; maybe TRBD1 (6 bases). The CDR3 is 16 amino acids. Germline CDR1 and CDR2: LNHDA and SQIVND (reference sequence). V was clipped by 3 bases and J by 5 bases, with 17 bases between them. In nucleotides, the CDR3 is TGTGCCAGTAGTATCCCCCCCGACAGGTATAGAAACACCATATATTTT. Protein sequence: CASSIPPDRYRNTIYF.

The V gene is TRBV19, the J gene TRBJ2-2, with 10 bases lining up with TRBD1. Trimming at V came to 4 bases and at J to 5 bases, leaving 7 bases not matched to a gene. The CDR3 totals 16 residues. Germline CDR1 and CDR2: LNHDA and SQIVND (reference sequence). Here the CDR3 reads CASSSRQGAGTGELFF. The CDR3 coding sequence is TGTGCCAGTAGTAGCCGACAGGGGGCCGGGACCGGGGAGCTGTTTTTT.

This chain joins TRBV5-1 and TRBJ1-2; D might be TRBD1 (6 bases). Germline CDR1 SGHRS, CDR2 YFSETQ. With 3 bases removed from V and 8 bases from J, the gap between germline ends came to 14 bases. This CDR3 is 13 amino acids long. In DNA form, the CDR3 reads TGCGCCAGCAGCTCGGACAGCCCAGTGGGCTACACCTTC. This sequence encodes CASSSDSPVGYTF.

V and J are TRBV6-5 and TRBJ1-5; D is ambiguous. This CDR3 spans 15 amino acids. From germline, CDR1 is MNHEY and CDR2 SVGAGI. V lost 8 bases and J lost 1, with 15 bases in between. The CDR3 region is CASESHGVSNQPQHF. CDR3 DNA: TGTGCCAGCGAATCCCACGGGGTGAGCAATCAGCCCCAGCATTTT.